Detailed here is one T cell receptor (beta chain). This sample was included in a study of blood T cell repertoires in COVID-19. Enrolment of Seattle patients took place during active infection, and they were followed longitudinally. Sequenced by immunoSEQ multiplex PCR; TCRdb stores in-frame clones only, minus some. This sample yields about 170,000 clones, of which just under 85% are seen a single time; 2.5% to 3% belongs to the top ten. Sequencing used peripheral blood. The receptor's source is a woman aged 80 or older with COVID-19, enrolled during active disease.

The CDR3 DNA follows: TGTGCCAGCAGTGAATGGGGGGGCGAAGAGACCCAGTACTTC. It specifies CASSEWGGEETQYF. The V and J genes are TRBV25-1 and TRBJ2-5; maybe TRBD2 (7 bases). Germline-derived CDR1 and CDR2 are MGHDK and SYGVNS. The CDR3 runs 14 residues. Trimming stripped 1 base from V and 3 bases from J, with 9 bases between.